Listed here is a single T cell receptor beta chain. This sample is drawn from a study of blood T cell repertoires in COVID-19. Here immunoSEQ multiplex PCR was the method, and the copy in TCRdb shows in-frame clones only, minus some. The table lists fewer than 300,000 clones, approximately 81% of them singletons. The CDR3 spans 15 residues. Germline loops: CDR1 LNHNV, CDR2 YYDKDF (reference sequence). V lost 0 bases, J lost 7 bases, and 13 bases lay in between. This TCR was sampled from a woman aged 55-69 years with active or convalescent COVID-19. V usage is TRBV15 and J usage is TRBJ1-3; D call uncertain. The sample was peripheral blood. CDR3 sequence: CATSRDFPLWNTIYF. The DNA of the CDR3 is TGTGCCACCAGCAGAGATTTTCCGCTATGGAACACCATATATTTT.